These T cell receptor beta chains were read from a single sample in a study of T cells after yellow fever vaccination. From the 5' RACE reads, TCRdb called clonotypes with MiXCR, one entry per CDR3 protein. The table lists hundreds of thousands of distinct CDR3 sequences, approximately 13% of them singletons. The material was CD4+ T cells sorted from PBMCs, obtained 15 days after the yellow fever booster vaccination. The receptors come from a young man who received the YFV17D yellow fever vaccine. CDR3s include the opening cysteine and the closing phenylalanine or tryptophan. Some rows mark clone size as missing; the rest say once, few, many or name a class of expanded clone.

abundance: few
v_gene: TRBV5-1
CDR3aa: CASSLPANQPQHF

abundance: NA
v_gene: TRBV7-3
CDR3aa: CASSLNSRVGEQFF

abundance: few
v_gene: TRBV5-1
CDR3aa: CASSLAKGYETQYF

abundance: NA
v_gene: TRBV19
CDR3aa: CASSIDGFADTQYF

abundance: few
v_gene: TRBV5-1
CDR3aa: CASSNSGTSTDTQYF

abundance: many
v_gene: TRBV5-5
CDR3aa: CASSLPLRENIQYF

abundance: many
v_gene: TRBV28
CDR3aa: CASSIPGQGYTF

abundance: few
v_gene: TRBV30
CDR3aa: CAWRSLNSYNEQFF

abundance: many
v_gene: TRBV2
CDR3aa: CASRVGLAGNNEQFF

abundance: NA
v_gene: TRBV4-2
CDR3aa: CASSQATGDGETQYF

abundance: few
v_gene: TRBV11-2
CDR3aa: CASSSRWGENTGELFF

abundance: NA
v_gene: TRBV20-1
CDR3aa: CSARGDRGPNQPQHF

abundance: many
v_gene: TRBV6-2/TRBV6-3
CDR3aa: CASSYSTYQPQHF

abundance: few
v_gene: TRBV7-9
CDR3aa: CASSWQGVQYF

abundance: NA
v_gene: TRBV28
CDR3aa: CASSRGKGGIHNEQFF

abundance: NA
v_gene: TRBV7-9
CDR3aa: CASSPNPGGTDTQYF

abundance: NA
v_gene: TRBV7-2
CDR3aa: CASSRGTSGGSGAQYF

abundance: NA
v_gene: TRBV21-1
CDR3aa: CASSKALGNTEAFF

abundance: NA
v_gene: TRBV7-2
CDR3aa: CASSSREAYYGYTF

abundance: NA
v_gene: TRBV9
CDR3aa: CASSVEDSGNTIYF

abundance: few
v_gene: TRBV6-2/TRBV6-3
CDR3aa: CASSYSGGGFQNIQYF

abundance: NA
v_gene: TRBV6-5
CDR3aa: CASRRAGGDEQYF

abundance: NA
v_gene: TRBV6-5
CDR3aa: CASTLAGALTEAFF

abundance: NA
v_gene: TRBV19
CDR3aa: CASSIPYRGRRELFF

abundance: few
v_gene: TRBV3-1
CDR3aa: CASSQERGMKLFF

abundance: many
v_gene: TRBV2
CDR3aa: CASREGTDTQYF

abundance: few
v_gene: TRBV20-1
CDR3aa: CSATEDSYQETQYF

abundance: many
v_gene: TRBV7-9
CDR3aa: CASSLRTDGELFF

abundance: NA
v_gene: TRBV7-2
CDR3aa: CASSPSGEVAFF

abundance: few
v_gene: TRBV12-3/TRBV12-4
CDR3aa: CASSFDRRTGELFF

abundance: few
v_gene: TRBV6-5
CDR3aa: CASRGRQSYNEQFF

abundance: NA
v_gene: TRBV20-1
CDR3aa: CSARSYLTDTQYF

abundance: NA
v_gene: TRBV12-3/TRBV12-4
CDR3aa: CASSFQQAPLHF

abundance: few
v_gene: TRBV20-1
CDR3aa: CSASRGGYNEQFF

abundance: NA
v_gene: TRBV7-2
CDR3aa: CASSLWHHSNQPQHF

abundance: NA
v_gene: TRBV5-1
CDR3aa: CASRVDRGGYTF

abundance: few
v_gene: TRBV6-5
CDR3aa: CASSYRPEGSYEQYF

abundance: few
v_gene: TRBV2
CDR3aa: CASWQGGGYTF

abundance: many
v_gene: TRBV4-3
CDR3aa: CASSQDPEGNSPLHF

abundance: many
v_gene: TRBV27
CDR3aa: CASRGQAGGYTF